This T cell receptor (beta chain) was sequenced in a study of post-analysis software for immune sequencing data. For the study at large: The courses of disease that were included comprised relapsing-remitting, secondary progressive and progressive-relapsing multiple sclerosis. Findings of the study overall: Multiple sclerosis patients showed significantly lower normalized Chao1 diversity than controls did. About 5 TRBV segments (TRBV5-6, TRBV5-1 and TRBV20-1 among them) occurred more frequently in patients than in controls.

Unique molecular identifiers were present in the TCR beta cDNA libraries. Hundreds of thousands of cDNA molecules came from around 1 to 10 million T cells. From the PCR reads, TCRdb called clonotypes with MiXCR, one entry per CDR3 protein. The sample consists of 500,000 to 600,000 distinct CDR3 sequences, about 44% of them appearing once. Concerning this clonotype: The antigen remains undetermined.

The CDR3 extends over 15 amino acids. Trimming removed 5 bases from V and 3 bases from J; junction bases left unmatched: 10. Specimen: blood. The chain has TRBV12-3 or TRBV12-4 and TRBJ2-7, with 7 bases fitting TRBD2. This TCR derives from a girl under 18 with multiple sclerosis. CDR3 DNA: TGTGCCAGCAGTAAAATTAGACTAGCTCGCTACGAGCAGTACTTC. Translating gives CASSKIRLARYEQYF.